This T cell receptor (beta chain) was recorded in a study of Graves' ophthalmopathy and Graves' hyperthyroidism. The stable label applied to hyperthyroidism with no ophthalmopathy within 18 months of follow-up. This clonotype came up a few times. From RNA, the CDR3 regions of TCR beta chains were amplified and sequenced. Scientists carried out first-round RT-PCR using HTBI primers and then a second-round multiplex PCR. TCRdb analysed the multiplex PCR reads with MiXCR anew, one entry per CDR3 protein. Among over 500,000 distinct CDR3 sequences listed, 20% to 25% were seen once. Trimming removed 5 bases from V and 5 bases from J; junction bases left unmatched: 9. In germline, CDR1 is MNHEY, CDR2 SVGEGT. This CDR3 has 15 amino acids.

Material for sequencing was peripheral blood. The sequence was collected from a woman aged 18-29 years with stable Graves' hyperthyroidism. Some clones in this sample may be carry-over from other donors' samples. This chain uses TRBV6-2 or TRBV6-3 with TRBJ1-1; 9 nucleotides line up with TRBD1. CDR3 in DNA: TGTGCCAGCAGTCCCGGGACAGGGAGGCGGACTGAAGCTTTCTTT. Translated: CASSPGTGRRTEAFF.